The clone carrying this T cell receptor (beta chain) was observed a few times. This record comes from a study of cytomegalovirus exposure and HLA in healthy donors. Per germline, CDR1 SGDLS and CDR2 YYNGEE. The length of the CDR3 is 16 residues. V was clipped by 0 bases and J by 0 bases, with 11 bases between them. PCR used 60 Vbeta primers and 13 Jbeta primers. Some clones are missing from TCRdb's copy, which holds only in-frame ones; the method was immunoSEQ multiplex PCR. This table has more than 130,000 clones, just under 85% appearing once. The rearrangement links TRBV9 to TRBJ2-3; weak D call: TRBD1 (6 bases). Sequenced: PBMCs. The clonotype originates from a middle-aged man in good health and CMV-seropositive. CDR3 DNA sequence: TGTGCCAGCAGCGTAGGGGGGCTGAGGAGCACAGATACGCAGTATTTT. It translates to CASSVGGLRSTDTQYF.